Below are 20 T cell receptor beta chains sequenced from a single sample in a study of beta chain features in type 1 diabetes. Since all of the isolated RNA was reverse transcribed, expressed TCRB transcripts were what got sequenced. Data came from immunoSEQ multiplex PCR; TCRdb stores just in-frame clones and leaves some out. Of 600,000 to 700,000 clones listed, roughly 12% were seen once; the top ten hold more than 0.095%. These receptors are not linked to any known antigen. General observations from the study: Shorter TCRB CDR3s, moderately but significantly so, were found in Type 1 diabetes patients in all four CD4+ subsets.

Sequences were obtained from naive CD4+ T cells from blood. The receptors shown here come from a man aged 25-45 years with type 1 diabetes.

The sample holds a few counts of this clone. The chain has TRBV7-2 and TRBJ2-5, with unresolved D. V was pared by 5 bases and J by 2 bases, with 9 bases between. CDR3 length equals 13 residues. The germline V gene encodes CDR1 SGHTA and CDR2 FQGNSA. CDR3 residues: CASSPIPQETQYF. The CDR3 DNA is TGTGCCAGCAGCCCGATCCCACAAGAGACCCAGTACTTC.

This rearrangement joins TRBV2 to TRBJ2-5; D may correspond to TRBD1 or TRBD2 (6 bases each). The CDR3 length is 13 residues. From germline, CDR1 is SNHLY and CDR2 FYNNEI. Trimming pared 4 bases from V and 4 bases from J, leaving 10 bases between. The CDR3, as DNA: TGTGCCAGCAGTGTACAGGGAGGAGAGACCCAGTACTTC. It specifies CASSVQGGETQYF.

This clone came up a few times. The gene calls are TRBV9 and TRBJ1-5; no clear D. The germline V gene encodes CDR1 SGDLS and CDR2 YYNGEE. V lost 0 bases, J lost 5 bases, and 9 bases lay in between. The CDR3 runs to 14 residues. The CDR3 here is CASSVGNTYQPQHF. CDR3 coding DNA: TGTGCCAGCAGCGTAGGTAACACCTATCAGCCCCAGCATTTT. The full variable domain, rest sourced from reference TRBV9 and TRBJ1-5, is DSGVTQTPKHLITATGQRVTLRCSPRSGDLSVYWYQQSLDQGLQFLIQYYNGEERAKGNILERFSAQQFPDLHSELNLSSLELGDSALYFCASSVGNTYQPQHFGDGTRLSIL.

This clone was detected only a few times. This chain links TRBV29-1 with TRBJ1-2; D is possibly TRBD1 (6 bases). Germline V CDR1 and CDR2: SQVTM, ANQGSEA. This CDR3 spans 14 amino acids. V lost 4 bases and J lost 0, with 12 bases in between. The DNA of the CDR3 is TGCAGCGTTGTGAGGGGGTTCACTAACTATGGCTACACCTTC. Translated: CSVVRGFTNYGYTF.

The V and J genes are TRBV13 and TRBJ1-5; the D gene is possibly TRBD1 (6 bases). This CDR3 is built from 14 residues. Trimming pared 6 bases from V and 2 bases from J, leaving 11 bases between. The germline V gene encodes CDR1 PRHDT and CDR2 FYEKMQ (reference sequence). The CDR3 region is CASSYRQGNQPQHF. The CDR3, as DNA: TGTGCCAGCAGTTACCGACAGGGCAATCAGCCCCAGCATTTT. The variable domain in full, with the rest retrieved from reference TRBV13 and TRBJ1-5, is AAGVIQSPRHLIKEKRETATLKCYPIPRHDTVYWYQQGPGQDPQFLISFYEKMQSDKGSIPDRFSAQQFSDYHSELNMSSLELGDSALYFCASSYRQGNQPQHFGDGTRLSIL.

The CDR3 loop is CVSRSVVDTGELFF. In DNA, the CDR3 is TGTGTCTCCCGTTCGGTGGTGGACACCGGGGAGCTGTTTTTT. The chain joins TRBV6-1 to TRBJ2-2, with D unresolved. This CDR3 spans 14 amino acids. Germline CDR1 MNHNS, CDR2 SASEGT.

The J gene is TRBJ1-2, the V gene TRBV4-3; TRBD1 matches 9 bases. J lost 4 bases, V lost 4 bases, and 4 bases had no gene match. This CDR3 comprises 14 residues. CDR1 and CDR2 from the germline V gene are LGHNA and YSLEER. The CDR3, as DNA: TGCGCCAGCAGCCCACAGGGGGCGGGCTATGGCTACACCTTC. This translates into CASSPQGAGYGYTF.

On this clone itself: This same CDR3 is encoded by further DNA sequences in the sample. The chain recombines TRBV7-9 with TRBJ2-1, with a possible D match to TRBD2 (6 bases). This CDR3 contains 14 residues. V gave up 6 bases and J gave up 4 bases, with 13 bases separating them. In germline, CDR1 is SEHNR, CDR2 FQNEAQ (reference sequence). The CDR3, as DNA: TGTGCCAGCAGTTCCTCCGGGGGTTACAATGAGCAGTTCTTC. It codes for CASSSSGGYNEQFF.

CDR3 sequence reads: CSANRGARGYTF. The CDR3 coding sequence is TGCAGCGCCAATCGGGGGGCTCGGGGCTACACCTTC. This chain connects TRBV29-1 to TRBJ1-2, with a weak D call TRBD1 (6 bases). Trimming removed 7 bases at V and 8 bases at J, with 17 bases between. In germline, CDR1 is SQVTM, CDR2 ANQGSEA. The CDR3 runs 12 residues.

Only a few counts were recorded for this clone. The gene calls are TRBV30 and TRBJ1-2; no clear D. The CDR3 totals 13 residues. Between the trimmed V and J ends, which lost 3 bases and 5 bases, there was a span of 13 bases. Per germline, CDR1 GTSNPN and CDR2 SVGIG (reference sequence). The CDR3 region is CAWSLGGRYGYTF. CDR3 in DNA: TGTGCCTGGAGCCTCGGTGGTCGGTATGGCTACACCTTC. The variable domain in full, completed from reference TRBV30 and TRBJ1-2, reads SQTIHQWPATLVQPVGSPLSLECTVEGTSNPNLYWYRQAAGRGLQLLFYSVGIGQISSEVPQNLSASRPQDRQFILSSKKLLLSDSGFYLCAWSLGGRYGYTFGSGTRLTVV.

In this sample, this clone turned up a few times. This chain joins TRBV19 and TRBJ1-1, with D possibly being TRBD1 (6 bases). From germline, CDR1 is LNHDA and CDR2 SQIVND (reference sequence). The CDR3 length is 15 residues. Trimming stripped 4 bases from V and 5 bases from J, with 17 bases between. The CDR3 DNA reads TGTGCCAGTAGTAGAGGGCCCACTCAGGGGACTGAAGCTTTCTTT. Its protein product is CASSRGPTQGTEAFF.

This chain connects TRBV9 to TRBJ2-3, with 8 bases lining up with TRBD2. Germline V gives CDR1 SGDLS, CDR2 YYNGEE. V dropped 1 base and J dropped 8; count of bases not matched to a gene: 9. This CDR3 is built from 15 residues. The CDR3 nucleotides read TGTGCCAGCAGCGTACCGGCGGGGGGATCGGGTACGCAGTATTTT. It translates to CASSVPAGGSGTQYF.

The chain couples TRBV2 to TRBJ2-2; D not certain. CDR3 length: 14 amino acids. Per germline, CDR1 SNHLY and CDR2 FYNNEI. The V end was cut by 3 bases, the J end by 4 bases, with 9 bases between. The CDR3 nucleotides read TGTGCCAGCAGTGAGGGATCTTCCACCGGGGAGCTGTTTTTT. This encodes CASSEGSSTGELFF.

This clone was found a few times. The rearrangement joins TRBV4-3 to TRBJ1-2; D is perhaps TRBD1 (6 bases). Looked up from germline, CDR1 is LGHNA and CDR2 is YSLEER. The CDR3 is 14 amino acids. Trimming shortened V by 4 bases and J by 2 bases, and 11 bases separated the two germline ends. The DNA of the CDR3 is TGCGCCAGCAGCCCGGGGGGACAAAACTATGGCTACACCTTC. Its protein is CASSPGGQNYGYTF.

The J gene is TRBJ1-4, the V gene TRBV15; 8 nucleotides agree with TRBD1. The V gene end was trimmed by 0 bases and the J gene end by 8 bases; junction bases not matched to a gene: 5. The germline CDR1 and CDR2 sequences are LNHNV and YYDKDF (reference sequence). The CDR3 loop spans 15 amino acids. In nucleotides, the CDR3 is TGTGCCACCAGCAGAGAGGACAGGGCTGGGGAAAAACTGTTTTTT. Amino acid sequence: CATSREDRAGEKLFF.

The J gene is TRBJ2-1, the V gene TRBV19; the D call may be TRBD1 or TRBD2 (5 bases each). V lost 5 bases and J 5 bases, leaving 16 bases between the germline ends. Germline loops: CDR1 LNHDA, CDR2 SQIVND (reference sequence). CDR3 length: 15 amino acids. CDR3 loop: CASSSYGTDNNEQFF. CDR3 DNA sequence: TGTGCCAGTAGTTCCTACGGGACGGATAACAATGAGCAGTTCTTC.

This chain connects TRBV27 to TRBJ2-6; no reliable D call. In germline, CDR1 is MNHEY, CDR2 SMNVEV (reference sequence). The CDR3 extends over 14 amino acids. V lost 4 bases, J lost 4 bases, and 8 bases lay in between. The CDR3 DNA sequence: TGTGCCAGCAGTTCCCTTCGCGGGGCCAACGTCCTGACTTTC. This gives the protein CASSSLRGANVLTF.

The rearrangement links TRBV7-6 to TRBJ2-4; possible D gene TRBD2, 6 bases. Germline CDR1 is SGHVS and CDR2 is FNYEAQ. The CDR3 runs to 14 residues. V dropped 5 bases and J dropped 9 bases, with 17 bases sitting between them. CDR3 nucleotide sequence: TGTGCCAGCAGCCCTCGGGGAGGCGGTGGCATTCAGTACTTC. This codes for CASSPRGGGGIQYF.

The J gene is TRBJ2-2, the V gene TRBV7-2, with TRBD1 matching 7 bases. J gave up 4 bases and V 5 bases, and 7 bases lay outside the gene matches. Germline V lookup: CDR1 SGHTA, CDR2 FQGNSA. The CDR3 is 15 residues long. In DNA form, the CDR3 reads TGTGCCAGCAGCGTTTACAGGGGAAGCACCGGGGAGCTGTTTTTT. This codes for CASSVYRGSTGELFF.

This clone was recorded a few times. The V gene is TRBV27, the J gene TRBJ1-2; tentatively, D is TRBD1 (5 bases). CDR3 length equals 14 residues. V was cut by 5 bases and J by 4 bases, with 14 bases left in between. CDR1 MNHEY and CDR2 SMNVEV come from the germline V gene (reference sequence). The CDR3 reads CASSLEGRGYGYTF. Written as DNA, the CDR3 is TGTGCCAGCAGTCTAGAGGGTAGGGGCTATGGCTACACCTTC.